Presented here are 8 T cell receptor beta chains from one specimen sequenced in a study of blood T cells in healthy people across ages. Combining a sample-barcoded 5' primer with a J-beta primer mix, a second PCR ran for about 7 to 11 cycles. Via MiXCR, TCRdb re-called the 5' RACE reads, giving one row per CDR3 protein. The sample consists of about 750,000 distinct CDR3 sequences, 40% to 65% of them appearing once. Sequenced: blood. The receptor source for this set is a man aged 80 or over in good health.

The chain joins TRBV29-1 to TRBJ2-3; D might be TRBD2 (8 bases). Trimming pared 6 bases from V and 11 bases from J, leaving 24 bases between. This CDR3 contains 14 residues. Per germline, CDR1 SQVTM and CDR2 ANQGSEA. This chain's CDR3 is CSVLRDSGTDLQYF. CDR3 sequence (DNA): TGCAGCGTCCTCCGGGATAGCGGGACAGATTTGCAGTATTTT.

The chain couples TRBV2 to TRBJ1-6; tentatively, D is TRBD1 (6 bases). The CDR3 length is 15 residues. V lost 6 bases and J lost 7, with 16 bases in between. Germline CDR1 SNHLY, CDR2 FYNNEI. CDR3 sequence: CASRETRGANSPLHF. CDR3 DNA sequence: TGTGCCAGCAGAGAAACACGGGGGGCGAATTCACCCCTCCACTTT.

This clonotype was seen more than once but under ten times. The V call is TRBV7-2, the J call TRBJ2-7; no clear D gene. The V end lost 0 bases, the J end lost 0 bases, and 6 bases lay between the germline ends. Per the germline V gene, CDR1 is SGHTA and CDR2 is FQGNSA. The CDR3 spans 14 residues. CDR3 sequence: CASSLARHSYEQYF. The CDR3 nucleotides read TGTGCCAGCAGCTTAGCCAGGCACTCCTACGAGCAGTACTTC.

V gene TRBV7-2 combines with J gene TRBJ1-5; D remains unclear. Looked up from germline, CDR1 is SGHTA and CDR2 is FQGNSA. V was clipped by 4 bases and J by 6 bases, with 13 bases between them. The length of the CDR3 is 14 residues. CDR3 region: CASSSFRPGQPQHF. CDR3 bases: TGTGCCAGCAGCTCGTTTCGACCCGGTCAGCCCCAGCATTTT. Complete variable domain (other parts from reference TRBV7-2 and TRBJ1-5): GAGVSQSPSNKVTEKGKDVELRCDPISGHTALYWYRQSLGQGLEFLIYFQGNSAPDKSGLPSDRFSAERTGGSVSTLTIQRTQQEDSAVYLCASSSFRPGQPQHFGDGTRLSIL.

This chain joins TRBV10-3 and TRBJ1-4, with 10 bases fitting TRBD1. CDR1 ENHRY and CDR2 SYGVKD come from the germline V gene. CDR3 length: 17 amino acids. The V and J ends lost 7 bases and 5 bases, in that order; junction bases with no gene match: 13. CDR3 nucleotides: TGTGCCATCACCTTACCCGGGACAGGGGAACCAAATGAAAAACTGTTTTTT. Amino acid sequence: CAITLPGTGEPNEKLFF.

The V call is TRBV7-2, the J call TRBJ1-2, with TRBD1 matching 9 bases. The CDR3 is made up of 15 amino acids. Germline CDR1 reads SGHTA; CDR2 reads FQGNSA. Trimming cost V 5 bases and J 5 bases; bases outside gene matches: 9. CDR3 loop: CASSTRGDREYGYTF. The CDR3 DNA is TGTGCCAGCAGCACCAGAGGGGACAGGGAATATGGCTACACCTTC.

V and J are TRBV6-2 or TRBV6-3 and TRBJ2-7, with D possibly TRBD2 on 5 matching bases. CDR1 and CDR2 from the germline V gene are MNHEY and SVGEGT. This CDR3 region has 15 residues. V lost 7 bases, J lost 7 bases, and 23 bases lay in between. CDR3 sequence: CASTKGSSPYNEQYF. The CDR3 nucleotides are TGTGCCAGCACCAAAGGTTCTAGCCCCTACAATGAGCAGTACTTC.

Only a few counts were recorded for this clonotype. The chain is built from TRBV12-3 or TRBV12-4 and TRBJ2-4; no clear D. Trimming stripped 2 bases from V and 0 bases from J, with 8 bases between. The length of the CDR3 is 15 residues. The CDR3 DNA reads as TGTGCCAGCAGTTTATTCCAGCTAGCCAAAAACATTCAGTACTTC. Amino acids: CASSLFQLAKNIQYF.